This is a list of T cell receptor beta chains from one sample in a study of T cell repertoires in cytomegalovirus infection. TCRdb passed the reads through MiXCR, listing each CDR3 protein once. In the table there are almost 300,000 distinct CDR3 sequences, about 9.2% of which are singletons. What was sequenced was PBMCs. These receptor sequences come from a human donor in good health (CMV status not recorded). Some clones in this sample may be carry-over from other donors' samples. CDR3s include the opening cysteine and the closing phenylalanine or tryptophan. The order of the fields is D gene, V gene, J gene, clone size, CDR3 protein, CDR3 DNA. A D gene is named only where the DNA matches it firmly. Expanded clones get a size class; other rows say once, few or many, or leave the size out.

D: -; V: TRBV12-3/TRBV12-4; J: TRBJ1-2; size: many; CDR3: CASSPDSTNYGYTF; DNA: TGTGCCAGCAGCCCGGACAGCACTAACTATGGCTACACCTTC
D: TRBD1; V: TRBV5-8; J: TRBJ2-3; size: -; CDR3: CASSGAGTAFTDTQYF; DNA: TGTGCCAGCAGCGGCGCCGGGACAGCGTTCACAGATACGCAGTATTTT
D: TRBD2; V: TRBV7-9; J: TRBJ2-1; size: -; CDR3: CASSIPSGGGSYNEQFF; DNA: TGTGCCAGCAGCATCCCTAGCGGGGGAGGCTCCTACAATGAGCAGTTCTTC
D: TRBD1; V: TRBV20-1; J: TRBJ1-1; size: many; CDR3: CSARDRGRGGHTEAFF; DNA: TGCAGTGCTCGGGACAGGGGGCGCGGCGGCCACACTGAAGCTTTCTTT
D: -; V: TRBV19; J: TRBJ1-5; size: many; CDR3: CASKIEYSNQPQHF; DNA: TGTGCCAGTAAGATCGAATATAGCAATCAGCCCCAGCATTTT
D: -; V: TRBV7-2; J: TRBJ2-2; size: few; CDR3: CASSQGRGAAGELFF; DNA: TGTGCCAGCAGCCAAGGGAGGGGGGCGGCCGGGGAGCTGTTTTTT
D: -; V: TRBV6-6; J: TRBJ2-7; size: many; CDR3: CASSYWAGTSYEQYF; DNA: TGTGCCAGCAGTTACTGGGCCGGGACGTCCTACGAGCAGTACTTC
D: TRBD1; V: TRBV7-2; J: TRBJ1-1; size: many; CDR3: CASSSRQGGTEAFF; DNA: TGTGCCAGCAGCTCCAGACAGGGAGGGACTGAAGCTTTCTTT
D: TRBD2; V: TRBV7-3; J: TRBJ2-2; size: many; CDR3: CASTPTSGPTGELFF; DNA: TGTGCCAGCACCCCGACTAGCGGGCCCACCGGGGAGCTGTTTTTT
D: -; V: TRBV5-1; J: TRBJ2-2; size: few; CDR3: CASSLGGLVNTGELFF; DNA: TGCGCCAGCAGCTTGGGCGGATTGGTGAACACCGGGGAGCTGTTTTTT
D: -; V: TRBV4-2; J: TRBJ2-1; size: few; CDR3: CASSFQGYEQFF; DNA: TGTGCCAGCAGCTTTCAGGGTTATGAGCAGTTCTTC
D: TRBD1; V: TRBV7-9; J: TRBJ1-2; size: many; CDR3: CASSQLDRSFYGYTF; DNA: TGTGCCAGCAGCCAACTGGACAGGTCCTTCTATGGCTACACCTTC
D: -; V: TRBV11-1; J: TRBJ2-3; size: -; CDR3: CASSSSQSDTQYF; DNA: TGTGCCAGCAGCTCGTCACAGTCGGATACGCAGTATTTT
D: TRBD2; V: TRBV5-1; J: TRBJ2-3; size: many; CDR3: CASSSTSGGATDTQYF; DNA: TGCGCCAGCAGCTCAACTAGCGGGGGGGCCACAGATACGCAGTATTTT
D: -; V: TRBV28; J: TRBJ1-2; size: many; CDR3: CAVPGQGRSSNYGYTF; DNA: TGTGCCGTCCCAGGACAAGGGAGAAGTTCTAACTATGGCTACACCTTC
D: TRBD2; V: TRBV5-5; J: TRBJ2-2; size: -; CDR3: CASTFRVERGTNTGELFF; DNA: TGTGCCAGCACCTTCCGGGTGGAGCGGGGGACGAACACCGGGGAGCTGTTTTTT
D: -; V: TRBV2; J: TRBJ2-1; size: many; CDR3: CASSPPGAEQFF; DNA: TGTGCCAGCAGTCCCCCGGGGGCTGAGCAGTTCTTC
D: -; V: TRBV20-1; J: TRBJ2-1; size: -; CDR3: CSARGGLSSYNEQFF; DNA: TGCAGTGCTAGGGGGGGCCTCAGCTCCTACAATGAGCAGTTCTTC
D: -; V: TRBV20-1; J: TRBJ2-7; size: many; CDR3: CSAGRGWQQYF; DNA: TGCAGTGCCGGAAGAGGGTGGCAGCAGTACTTC
D: -; V: TRBV20-1; J: TRBJ2-1; size: many; CDR3: CSARVDRRFSYNEQFF; DNA: TGCAGTGCTAGGGTCGACAGGAGGTTCTCCTACAATGAGCAGTTCTTC
D: -; V: TRBV10-3; J: TRBJ2-7; size: many; CDR3: CAIRDEGQPTYEQYF; DNA: TGTGCCATCAGAGATGAAGGACAACCGACCTACGAGCAGTACTTC
D: TRBD2; V: TRBV7-2; J: TRBJ2-3; size: many; CDR3: CASSLAGLRTDTQYF; DNA: TGTGCCAGCAGCCTAGCGGGATTACGCACAGATACGCAGTATTTT
D: -; V: TRBV9; J: TRBJ2-1; size: -; CDR3: CASSGGRLNNEQFF; DNA: TGTGCCAGCAGTGGTGGGAGGCTGAACAATGAGCAGTTCTTC
D: -; V: TRBV5-1; J: TRBJ1-1; size: -; CDR3: CASSLRDRLEAFF; DNA: TGCGCCAGCAGCTTGCGAGACAGACTTGAAGCTTTCTTT
D: TRBD1; V: TRBV20-1; J: TRBJ1-2; size: few; CDR3: CSAILQGDPGGYTF; DNA: TGCAGTGCTATTCTACAGGGGGATCCTGGGGGCTACACCTTC
D: -; V: TRBV6-5; J: TRBJ1-2; size: -; CDR3: CASSYGEVFYGYTF; DNA: TGTGCCAGCAGTTACGGGGAGGTCTTTTATGGCTACACCTTC
D: TRBD2; V: TRBV5-5; J: TRBJ2-7; size: few; CDR3: CASSFYTGGDPHPHYYEQYF; DNA: TGTGCCAGCAGCTTTTATACTGGGGGGGATCCTCATCCCCACTACTACGAGCAGTACTTC
D: -; V: TRBV20-1; J: TRBJ2-7; size: few; CDR3: CSASRDRPYEQYF; DNA: TGCAGTGCTAGTCGGGACCGTCCCTACGAGCAGTACTTC
D: -; V: TRBV20-1; J: TRBJ1-5; size: few; CDR3: CSARDRTDSNQPQHF; DNA: TGCAGTGCTAGAGATCGTACAGATAGCAATCAGCCCCAGCATTTT
D: -; V: TRBV12-3/TRBV12-4; J: TRBJ2-3; size: many; CDR3: CASTPSSTDTQYF; DNA: TGTGCCAGCACCCCGTCTAGCACAGATACGCAGTATTTT
D: -; V: TRBV4-1; J: TRBJ2-1; size: -; CDR3: CASSLSFDTESYNEQFF; DNA: TGCGCCAGCAGCCTATCTTTTGACACGGAATCGTACAATGAGCAGTTCTTC
D: -; V: TRBV29-1; J: TRBJ1-1; size: few; CDR3: CSVVEGTEAFF; DNA: TGCAGCGTTGTAGAGGGCACTGAAGCTTTCTTT
D: -; V: TRBV5-4; J: TRBJ2-7; size: few; CDR3: CASRTGTQSSYEQYF; DNA: TGTGCCAGCAGAACCGGGACTCAGAGCTCCTACGAGCAGTACTTC
D: TRBD1; V: TRBV20-1; J: TRBJ1-2; size: many; CDR3: CSARAEGANYGYTF; DNA: TGCAGTGCTAGAGCTGAGGGGGCGAACTATGGCTACACCTTC
D: TRBD2; V: TRBV7-3; J: TRBJ2-3; size: many; CDR3: CASSFRRGTTDTQYF; DNA: TGTGCCAGCAGCTTCCGGCGGGGGACGACGGATACGCAGTATTTT
D: TRBD1; V: TRBV20-1; J: TRBJ2-1; size: few; CDR3: CSARDWRQGDNEQFF; DNA: TGCAGTGCTAGAGATTGGAGACAGGGAGACAATGAGCAGTTCTTC
D: TRBD2; V: TRBV19; J: TRBJ2-1; size: many; CDR3: CAISTSGTSFINEQFF; DNA: TGTGCCATTAGTACCTCCGGGACTAGCTTTATAAATGAGCAGTTCTTC
D: -; V: TRBV7-3; J: TRBJ2-1; size: many; CDR3: CASSFPRTWTDNEQFF; DNA: TGTGCCAGCAGCTTCCCACGGACGTGGACAGACAATGAGCAGTTCTTC
D: -; V: TRBV7-2; J: TRBJ2-2; size: many; CDR3: CASSFASDTGELFF; DNA: TGTGCCAGCAGCTTCGCTTCGGACACCGGGGAGCTGTTTTTT
D: TRBD2; V: TRBV20-1; J: TRBJ2-5; size: -; CDR3: CSARDLAGDQETQYF; DNA: TGCAGTGCTAGAGATTTAGCGGGGGATCAAGAGACCCAGTACTTC
D: TRBD1; V: TRBV7-8; J: TRBJ2-6; size: many; CDR3: CASSPGTGISSGANVLTF; DNA: TGTGCCAGCAGCCCCGGGACAGGGATAAGCTCTGGGGCCAACGTCCTGACTTTC